This TCR beta chain came from a study of blood T cells in healthy people across ages. The study, taken as a whole, reports: Estimates drawn from one million T cells were deemed to understate diversity. Across the age range, TCR beta diversity per million T cells fell in a roughly linear way.

A second 7 to 11 cycle PCR used barcoded and J-beta primers. TCRdb fed the 5' RACE reads into MiXCR, producing one record per CDR3 protein. The sample consists of approximately 700,000 distinct CDR3 sequences, approximately 30% of them appearing once. For this clonotype: Antigen: not known. This could be a read error, since a much larger clone is one nucleotide away.

The J segment lost 0 bases and the V segment lost 6 bases, leaving 6 bases of the junction unmatched. Germline CDR1 and CDR2: SNHLY and FYNNEI. The CDR3 sequence is 15 residues long. The V call is TRBV2, the J call TRBJ2-3, with 7 bases that match TRBD1. This receptor was identified in a woman older than 75 in good health. Sequenced: blood. The CDR3 DNA follows: TGTGCCAGCAGGGTAGGGACAGCTAGCACAGATACGCAGTATTTT. Its translation is CASRVGTASTDTQYF.